This T cell receptor beta chain derives from a study of blood T cell repertoires in COVID-19. Overall study context: The United States, Italy and Spain were the sources of the acute and convalescent COVID-19 samples. PBMCs, B-cell-depleted T cells, or T cells provided the cDNA or gDNA that made up the material.

CDR1 is SGHVS and CDR2 is FQNEAQ in the germline V gene. This CDR3 is 16 amino acids long. V dropped 1 base and J dropped 2 bases, with 9 bases sitting between them. Per the authors' pipeline: Amplification of reference gene primers was used by the study to estimate nucleated cell counts. The method was immunoSEQ multiplex PCR; TCRdb's version includes in-frame clones alone and lacks a portion of them. V and J calls and clone size are given by that table; D and trimming were obtained from the DNA. The sample carries approximately 170,000 clones, over 65% recorded once. The sequenced sample consisted of peripheral blood. The clonotype originates from a woman older than 75 with acute or convalescent COVID-19. The chain combines TRBV7-8 with TRBJ2-6; D possibly corresponds to TRBD2 (5 bases). The CDR3 is CASSLVAGAGANVLTF. CDR3 nucleotide sequence: TGTGCCAGCAGCTTAGTGGCCGGGGCTGGGGCCAACGTCCTGACTTTC.